This TCR beta chain was recovered during a study of cytomegalovirus exposure and HLA in healthy donors. Profiling relied on immunoSEQ multiplex PCR, and the TCRdb table lists in-frame clones only, not all of them. The repertoire holds 50,000 to 65,000 clones, approximately 90% seen once, with approximately 8.1% in the top ten. Between the trimmed V and J ends, which lost 5 bases and 5 bases, there was a span of 9 bases. This CDR3 is built from 12 residues. Germline loops: CDR1 MNHNY, CDR2 SVGAGI (reference sequence). The genes are TRBV6-6 and TRBJ1-2, with D uncertain. The sequencing sample was made of PBMCs. The sequence was collected from a woman aged 18-29 years in good health and CMV-seropositive. The DNA for the CDR3 is TGTGCCAGCAGTCCGTCCACATATGGCTACACCTTC. Encoded protein: CASSPSTYGYTF.